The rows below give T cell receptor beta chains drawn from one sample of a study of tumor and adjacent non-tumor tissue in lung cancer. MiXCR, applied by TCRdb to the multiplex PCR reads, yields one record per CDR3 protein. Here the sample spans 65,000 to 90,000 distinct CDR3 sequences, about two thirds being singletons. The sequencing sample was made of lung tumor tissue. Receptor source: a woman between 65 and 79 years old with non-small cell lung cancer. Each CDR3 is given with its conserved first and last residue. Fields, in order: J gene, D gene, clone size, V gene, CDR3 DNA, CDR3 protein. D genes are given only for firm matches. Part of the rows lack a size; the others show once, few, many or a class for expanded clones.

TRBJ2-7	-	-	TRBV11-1	TGTGCCGGCAGCGCCCTTGTGGCGACGAGGGATAAGCAGTACTTC	CAGSALVATRDKQYF
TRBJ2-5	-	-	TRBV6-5	TGTGCCAGCGGCCTCATACAAGAGACCCAGTACTTC	CASGLIQETQYF
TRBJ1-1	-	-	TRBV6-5	TGTACCAGCAGTTACTCGATTGCCTACACTGAAGCTCTCTTT	CTSSYSIAYTEALF
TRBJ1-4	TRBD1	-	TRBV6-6	TGTGCCAGCAGTCCGGGACAGGGTGCAAATGAAAAACTGTTTTTT	CASSPGQGANEKLFF
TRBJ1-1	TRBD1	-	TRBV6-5	TGTGCCAGCAGTTTAGGACAGGGGGAGAATGAAGCTTTCTTT	CASSLGQGENEAFF
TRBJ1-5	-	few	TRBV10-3	TGTGCCATCAGTGACGGCAGCTATAGCAATCAGCCCCAGCATTTT	CAISDGSYSNQPQHF
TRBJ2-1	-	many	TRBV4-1	TGCGCCAGCAGCCAAGGGAGCACCATAAATGAGCAGTTCTTC	CASSQGSTINEQFF
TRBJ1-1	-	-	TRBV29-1	TGCAGCGTTGGATGGAGCACTGAAGCTTTCTTT	CSVGWSTEAFF
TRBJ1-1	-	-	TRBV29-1	TGCAGCAACGGACGGGGGAGGGATACTGAAGCTTTCTTT	CSNGRGRDTEAFF
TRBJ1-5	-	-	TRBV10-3	TGTGCCATCGAGGGGCAGGGCCCGGATCAGCCCCAGCATTTT	CAIEGQGPDQPQHF
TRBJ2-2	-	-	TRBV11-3	TGTGCCAGTAGTCCCCATCAATCGACATCGAACACCGGGAAGCTGTTTTTT	CASSPHQSTSNTGKLFF
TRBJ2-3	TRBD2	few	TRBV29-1	TGCAGCGCTGTTCTGGCGGGAGCCGATACGCAGTATTTT	CSAVLAGADTQYF
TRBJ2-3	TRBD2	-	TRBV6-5	TGTGCCAGCATGTCGACTAGCGGAGCCAGCATGGATACGCAGTATTTT	CASMSTSGASMDTQYF
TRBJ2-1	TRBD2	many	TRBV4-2	TGTGCCAGCAGCCGCGGGACTAGCGAGGGCGGTGACAATGAGCAGTTCTTC	CASSRGTSEGGDNEQFF
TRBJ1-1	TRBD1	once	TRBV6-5	TGTGCCAGCAGTGGTGGGAGAAAAGGACAGGGTACCCTGGGGACTGAAGCTTTCTTT	CASSGGRKGQGTLGTEAFF
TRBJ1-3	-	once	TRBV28	TGTGCGAGCAGTTTATGGGGGTCTACTGGAAACACCATATATTTT	CASSLWGSTGNTIYF
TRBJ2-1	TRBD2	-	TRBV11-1	TGTGCCGGCAGCCCGCGGGAGGGCCGCTATGAACAGCTCTTC	CAGSPREGRYEQLF
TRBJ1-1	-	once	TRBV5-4	TGTGCCAGCAGGGACCCACGGGGGAGTGCTGAAGCTTTCTTT	CASRDPRGSAEAFF
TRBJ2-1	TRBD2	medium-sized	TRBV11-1	TGTGCCAGCAGCTTAGTAACGGGGCGGCGAGCTAGCGGGAGGATTCCCTACAATGAGCAGTTCTTC	CASSLVTGRRASGRIPYNEQFF
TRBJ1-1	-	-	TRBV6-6	TGTGCCAGCAGTTACTCGAGGTCGGGACGTGGCACTGAGGCTCTCTTT	CASSYSRSGRGTEALF
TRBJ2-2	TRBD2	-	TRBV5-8	TGTACCAACATCTTGGGAAGCGGCATCCCCACTAGCGGGAGGGACACCGGGGAGCTGTTTTTT	CTNILGSGIPTSGRDTGELFF
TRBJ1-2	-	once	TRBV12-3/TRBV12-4	TGTGCCAGCAGCCCGGGTCAGAGGGGCTACATCTTC	CASSPGQRGYIF
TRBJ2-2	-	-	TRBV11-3	TGCGCCAGCAGCCTCCATCAATTGACATCGAACACCGGGGAGCTGTTTTTT	CASSLHQLTSNTGELFF
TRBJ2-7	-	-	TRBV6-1	TGCGCCAGCAGTGAGCCTTCTTTTGGCGGGTACTACGAGCAGTACTTC	CASSEPSFGGYYEQYF
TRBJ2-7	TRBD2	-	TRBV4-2	TGTGCCAGCAGCCAAGTTTTCATCAGATTACAAGCGGGATTACCGGGCTCCTATGAGCAGTACTTC	CASSQVFIRLQAGLPGSYEQYF
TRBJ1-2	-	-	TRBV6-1	TGTGACAGCAGCCTGGCGGGGGTGAGAACAAGCGGAGGCTACACCTTC	CDSSLAGVRTSGGYTF
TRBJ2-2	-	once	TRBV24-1	TGTGCCATTGGCGCACCGAACACCTGGGAGCTGTTTTTT	CAIGAPNTWELFF
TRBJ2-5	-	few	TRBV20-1	TGCAGTGCTATGAGTTCGGGCGAGGCGTGGGAGACCCAGTACTTC	CSAMSSGEAWETQYF
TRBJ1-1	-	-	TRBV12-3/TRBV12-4	-	CPSILWGGDTEAFF
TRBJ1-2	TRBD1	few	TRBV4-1	TGCGCCATGAGCCAAGATATACAGGGGCCGGGGGGCTACACCTTC	CAMSQDIQGPGGYTF
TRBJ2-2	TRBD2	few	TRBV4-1	TGCACCAGCAGCCATGAGGGCAGCGGGAGGGGTGTAGGGAACACCGGGGAGCTGTTTTTT	CTSSHEGSGRGVGNTGELFF